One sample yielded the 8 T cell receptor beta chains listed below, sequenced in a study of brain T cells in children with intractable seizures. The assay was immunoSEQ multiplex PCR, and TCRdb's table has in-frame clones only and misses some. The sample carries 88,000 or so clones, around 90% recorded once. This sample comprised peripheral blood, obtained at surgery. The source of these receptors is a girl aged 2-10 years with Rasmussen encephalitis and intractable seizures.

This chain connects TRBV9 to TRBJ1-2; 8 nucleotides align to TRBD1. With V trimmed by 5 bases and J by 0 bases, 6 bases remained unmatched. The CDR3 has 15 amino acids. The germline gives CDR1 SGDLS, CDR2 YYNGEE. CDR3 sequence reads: CASSPGTGANYGYTF. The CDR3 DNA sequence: TGTGCCAGCAGTCCCGGGACAGGAGCTAACTATGGCTACACCTTC.

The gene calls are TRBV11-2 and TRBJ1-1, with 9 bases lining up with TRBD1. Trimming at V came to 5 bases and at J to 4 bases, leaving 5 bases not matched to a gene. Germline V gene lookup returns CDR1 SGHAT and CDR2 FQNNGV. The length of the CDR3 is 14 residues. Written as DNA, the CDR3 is TGTGCCAGCAGCCACGGACAGGGGAGCACTGAAGCTTTCTTT. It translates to CASSHGQGSTEAFF.

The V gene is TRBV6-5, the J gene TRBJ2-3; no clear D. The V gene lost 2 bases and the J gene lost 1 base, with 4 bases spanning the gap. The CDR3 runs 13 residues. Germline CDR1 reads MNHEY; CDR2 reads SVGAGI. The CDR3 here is CASSYVGTDTQYF. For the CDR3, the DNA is TGTGCCAGCAGTTACGTTGGCACAGATACGCAGTATTTT.

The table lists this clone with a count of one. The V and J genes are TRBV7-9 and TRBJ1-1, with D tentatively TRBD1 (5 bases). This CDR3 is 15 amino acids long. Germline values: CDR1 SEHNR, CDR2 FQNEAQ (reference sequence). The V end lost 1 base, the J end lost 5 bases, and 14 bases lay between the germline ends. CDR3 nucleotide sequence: TGTGCCAGCAGCTTAGAAGGAGGGGAGAGGACTGAAGCTTTCTTT. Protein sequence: CASSLEGGERTEAFF.

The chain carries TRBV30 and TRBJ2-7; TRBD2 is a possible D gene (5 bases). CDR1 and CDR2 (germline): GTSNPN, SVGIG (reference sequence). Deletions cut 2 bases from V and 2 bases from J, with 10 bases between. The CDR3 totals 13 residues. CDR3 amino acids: CAWSKRQAYEQYF. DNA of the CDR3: TGTGCCTGGAGTAAGCGGCAGGCCTACGAGCAGTACTTC.

The CDR3 reads CASSYDRHTEAFF. The CDR3 nucleotides read TGTGCCAGCAGTTACGACAGGCATACTGAAGCTTTCTTT. The rearrangement links TRBV5-4 to TRBJ1-1; TRBD1 is a possible D gene (6 bases). The length of the CDR3 is 13 residues. Trimming shortened V by 5 bases and J by 5 bases, and 13 bases separated the two germline ends. Germline V gives CDR1 SGHNT, CDR2 YYREEE (reference sequence).

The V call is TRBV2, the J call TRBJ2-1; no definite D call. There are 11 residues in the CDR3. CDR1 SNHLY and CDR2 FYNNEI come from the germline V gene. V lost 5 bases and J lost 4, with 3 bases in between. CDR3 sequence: CASSTYNEQFF. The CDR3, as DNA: TGTGCCAGCAGTACGTACAATGAGCAGTTCTTC. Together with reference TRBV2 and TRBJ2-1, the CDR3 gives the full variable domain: EPEVTQTPSHQVTQMGQEVILRCVPISNHLYFYWYRQILGQKVEFLVSFYNNEISEKSEIFDDQFSVERPDGSNFTLKIRSTKLEDSAMYFCASSTYNEQFFGPGTRLTVL.

The CDR3 DNA reads TGTGCCTGGTACGGGGGCGAGCGTAGCACCGGGGAGCTGTTTTTT. Its translation: CAWYGGERSTGELFF. J is TRBJ2-2 and V is TRBV30; either TRBD1 or TRBD2 may supply D (6 bases each). Trimming took 5 bases from V and 4 from J, leaving 17 bases between them. Looked up from germline, CDR1 is GTSNPN and CDR2 is SVGIG (reference sequence). The CDR3 is made up of 15 amino acids.